Presented here are 6 T cell receptor beta chains from one specimen sequenced in a study of shared clonotypes between healthy human individuals. TCRdb's table, derived via immunoSEQ multiplex PCR, lists solely in-frame clones and lacks some. This sample has some 500,000 clones; almost 97% occur once, and the top ten carry 0.05% to 0.07%. The sequenced sample consisted of naive CD4+ T cells sorted from blood. The sample's subset: CD45RA+ positively selected. All receptors come from a woman aged 25 to 39 in good health.

The chain joins TRBV18 to TRBJ2-7; 9 bases map to TRBD2. The CDR3 is 17 amino acids. Germline V CDR1 and CDR2: KGHSH, LQKENI. J lost 3 bases, V lost 1 base, and 10 bases had no gene match. The DNA of the CDR3 is TGTGCCAGCTCACCACGATATAGCGGGAGTGTCAACTACGAGCAGTACTTC. Residues: CASSPRYSGSVNYEQYF.

Here the CDR3 DNA reads TGTGCCAGCAGTTCCATCGGGACAGTGAATAGCAATCAGCCCCAGCATTTT. Translated: CASSSIGTVNSNQPQHF. The chain carries TRBV27 and TRBJ1-5; 7 nucleotides match TRBD1. V trimming: 4 bases; J trimming: 0 bases; junction bases outside the gene matches: 9. CDR1 MNHEY and CDR2 SMNVEV come from the germline V gene (reference sequence). This CDR3 is built from 17 residues.

The sample holds one count of this clone. V and J are TRBV2 and TRBJ1-2; D perhaps matches TRBD1 (5 bases). Deletions cut 7 bases from V and 5 bases from J, with 17 bases between. The CDR3 is 14 amino acids. Germline loops: CDR1 SNHLY, CDR2 FYNNEI. CDR3 nucleotide sequence: TGTGCCAGCATCGGGGGTTATCCTTGGTATGGCTACACCTTC. Encoded protein: CASIGGYPWYGYTF.

The gene calls are TRBV28 and TRBJ2-5, with TRBD1 matching 9 bases. Germline V gene sequence: CDR1 MDHEN, CDR2 SYDVKM. The CDR3 has 13 amino acids. V was clipped by 8 bases and J by 2 bases; unmatched bases: 3. CDR3 in amino acids: CASGTGPQETQYF. CDR3 bases: TGTGCCAGCGGGACAGGGCCACAAGAGACCCAGTACTTC.

CDR3 sequence reads: CASSYRQTGGKYEQYF. The CDR3 DNA follows: TGTGCCAGCAGTTACCGTCAGACAGGGGGAAAGTACGAGCAGTACTTC. V and J are TRBV6-6 and TRBJ2-7; TRBD1 agrees at 9 bases. V lost 2 bases, J lost 4 bases, and 9 bases stayed unmatched. The CDR3 spans 16 residues. The germline gives CDR1 MNHNY, CDR2 SVGAGI (reference sequence).

This chain uses TRBV4-2 with TRBJ1-6; D not certain. CDR3 length equals 15 residues. Trimming cost V 1 base and J 5 bases, with 9 bases left between them. Germline CDR1 LGHNA, CDR2 YNFKEQ. The CDR3: CASSQASRDNSPLHF. The CDR3 DNA is TGTGCCAGCAGCCAAGCCAGTCGGGATAATTCACCCCTCCACTTT.